This is a list of T cell receptor beta chains from one sample in a study of blood T cell repertoires in COVID-19. The data were produced by immunoSEQ multiplex PCR, yet TCRdb's version contains in-frame clones alone and is incomplete. The data hold 300,000 to 400,000 clones, with around nine tenths observed a single time. What was sequenced was peripheral blood. The source of these receptors is a woman aged 70-85 years with COVID-19, enrolled during active disease. Both conserved end residues are part of each CDR3. A D gene is named only where the DNA matches it firmly. Only part of the rows carry a size: once, few, many, or a class if the clone is expanded.

D	size	J	V	CDR3	DNA
NA	NA	TRBJ2-5	TRBV5-1	CASSSGGNQETQYF	TGCGCCAGCAGCTCCGGGGGAAACCAAGAGACCCAGTACTTC
TRBD1	NA	TRBJ2-5	TRBV7-9	CASGQGRWETQYF	TGTGCCAGTGGACAGGGGCGATGGGAGACCCAGTACTTC
TRBD1	NA	TRBJ1-2	TRBV18	CASSPPYRGDYGYTF	TGTGCCAGCTCACCACCCTACAGGGGCGACTATGGCTACACCTTC
TRBD1	NA	TRBJ1-2	TRBV9	CASSASGTANYGYTF	TGTGCCAGCAGCGCCTCCGGGACAGCAAACTATGGCTACACCTTC
NA	once	TRBJ1-2	TRBV5-1	CASSLSAEGNYGYTF	TGCGCCAGCAGCTTGTCGGCAGAGGGAAACTATGGCTACACCTTC
NA	once	TRBJ2-6	TRBV12-5	CASGLVRFGSGANVLTF	TGTGCTAGTGGTTTGGTACGGTTTGGTTCTGGGGCCAACGTCCTGACTTTC
TRBD2	once	TRBJ2-7	TRBV14	CASSQDRGTSLKDEQYF	TGTGCCAGCAGCCAAGATCGGGGGACTAGCTTGAAAGACGAGCAGTACTTC
NA	NA	TRBJ1-1	TRBV12-3/TRBV12-4	CASSLMRGSFF	TGTGCCAGCAGTTTGATGCGGGGCAGCTTCTTT
TRBD1	NA	TRBJ2-3	TRBV27	CASSPPVYSTGERDTQYF	TGTGCCAGCAGCCCCCCCGTGTACTCGACAGGGGAAAGAGATACGCAGTATTTT
NA	NA	TRBJ1-3	TRBV30	CASTGRGFTLRSGNTIYF	TGTGCCTCCACCGGACGGGGATTTACACTCCGCTCTGGAAACACCATATATTTT
TRBD2	NA	TRBJ2-2	TRBV9	CASSHAGVNTGELFF	TGTGCCAGCAGCCACGCGGGGGTGAACACCGGGGAGCTGTTTTTT
NA	once	TRBJ1-5	TRBV24-1	CAIQPSGNQPQHF	TGTGCCATTCAACCTAGCGGGAATCAGCCCCAGCATTTT
NA	NA	TRBJ1-2	TRBV10-3	CAAGGAGYTF	TGTGCCGCCGGAGGAGCGGGCTACACCTTC
NA	NA	TRBJ1-3	TRBV18	CASSPQISGNTIYF	TGTGCCAGCTCACCCCAGATCTCTGGAAACACCATATATTTT
TRBD1	NA	TRBJ1-1	TRBV24-1	CATSEGDRQNTEAFF	TGTGCCACCAGTGAGGGGGACAGGCAGAACACTGAAGCTTTCTTT
NA	NA	TRBJ2-2	TRBV30	CAWIHQGSESVANTGELFF	TGTGCCTGGATTCATCAGGGGTCCGAATCCGTCGCGAACACCGGGGAGCTGTTTTTT
TRBD1	once	TRBJ1-2	TRBV25-1	CASSDGGGQGVGYTF	TGTGCCAGCAGTGATGGGGGTGGACAGGGGGTTGGCTACACCTTC
TRBD1	NA	TRBJ1-1	TRBV11-2	CASRWTGMNTEAFF	TGTGCCAGCAGATGGACAGGCATGAACACTGAAGCTTTCTTT
TRBD1	few	TRBJ1-2	TRBV28	CASTPTGVQYGYTF	TGTGCCAGCACCCCCACAGGGGTCCAGTATGGCTACACCTTC
NA	NA	TRBJ2-1	TRBV3-1/TRBV3-2	CASSLERNEQFF	TGTGCCAGCAGCCTAGAGAGGAATGAGCAGTTCTTC
NA	NA	TRBJ2-3	TRBV2	CASSDSGARTDTQYF	TGTGCCAGCAGTGATTCAGGGGCCCGCACAGATACGCAGTATTTT
TRBD2	NA	TRBJ2-3	TRBV7-2	CASSLVASGGTDTQYF	TGTGCCAGCAGCTTAGTGGCTAGCGGGGGCACAGATACGCAGTATTTT
NA	NA	TRBJ1-1	TRBV5-4	CASSLDRVAEAFF	TGTGCCAGCAGCTTGGACAGGGTTGCTGAAGCTTTCTTT
NA	NA	TRBJ1-4	TRBV4-3	CASSQDGSTNEKLFF	TGCGCCAGCAGCCAAGATGGCTCAACTAATGAAAAACTGTTTTTT
NA	NA	TRBJ1-1	TRBV5-1	CASSLGQGDPAFF	TGCGCCAGCAGCCTAGGGCAGGGCGATCCGGCTTTCTTT
TRBD1	few	TRBJ2-7	TRBV25-1	CASSLPGDRGYEQYF	TGTGCCAGCAGCCTTCCTGGGGACAGGGGGTACGAGCAGTACTTC
NA	NA	TRBJ1-2	TRBV19	CASSMKGMYGYTF	TGTGCCAGTAGTATGAAGGGGATGTATGGCTACACCTTC
NA	once	TRBJ1-5	TRBV19	CASSPDSWNQPQHF	TGTGCCAGTAGTCCGGACAGTTGGAATCAGCCCCAGCATTTT